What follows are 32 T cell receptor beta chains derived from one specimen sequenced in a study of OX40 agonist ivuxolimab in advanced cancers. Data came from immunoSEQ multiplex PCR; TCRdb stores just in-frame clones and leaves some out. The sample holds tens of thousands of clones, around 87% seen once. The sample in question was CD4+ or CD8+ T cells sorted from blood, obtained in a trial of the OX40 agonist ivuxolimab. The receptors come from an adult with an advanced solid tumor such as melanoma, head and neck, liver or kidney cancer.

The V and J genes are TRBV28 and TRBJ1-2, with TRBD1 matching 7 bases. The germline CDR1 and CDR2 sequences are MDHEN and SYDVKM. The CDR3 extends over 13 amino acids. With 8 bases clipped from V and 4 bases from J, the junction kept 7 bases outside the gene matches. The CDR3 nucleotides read TGTGCCAGCCGAGGGGGCGCGAGCTATGGCTACACCTTC. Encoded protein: CASRGGASYGYTF.

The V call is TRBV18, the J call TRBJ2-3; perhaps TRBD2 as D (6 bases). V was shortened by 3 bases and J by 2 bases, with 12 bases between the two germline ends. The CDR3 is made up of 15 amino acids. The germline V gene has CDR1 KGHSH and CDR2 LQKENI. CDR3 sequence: CASSPTPGLTDTQYF. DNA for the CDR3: TGTGCCAGCTCACCGACACCGGGACTCACAGATACGCAGTATTTT.

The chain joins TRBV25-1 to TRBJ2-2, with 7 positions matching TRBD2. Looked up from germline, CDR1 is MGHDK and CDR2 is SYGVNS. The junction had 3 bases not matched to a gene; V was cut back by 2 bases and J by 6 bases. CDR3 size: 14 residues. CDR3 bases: TGTGCCAGCAGTGAAAGCGGGGATTCCGGGGAGCTGTTTTTT. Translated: CASSESGDSGELFF.

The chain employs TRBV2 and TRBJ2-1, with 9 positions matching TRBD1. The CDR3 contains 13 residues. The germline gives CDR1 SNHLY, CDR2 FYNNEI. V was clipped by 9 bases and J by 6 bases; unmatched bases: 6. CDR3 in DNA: TGTGCCAGTTCCGGGACAGGGCGCAATGAGCAGTTCTTC. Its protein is CASSGTGRNEQFF.

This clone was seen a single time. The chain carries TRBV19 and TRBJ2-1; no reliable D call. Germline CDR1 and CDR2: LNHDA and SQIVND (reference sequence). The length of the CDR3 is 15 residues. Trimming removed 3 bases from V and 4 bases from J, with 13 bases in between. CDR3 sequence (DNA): TGTGCCAGTAGTATCGTGAGGTCAGCGTACAATGAGCAGTTCTTC. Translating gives CASSIVRSAYNEQFF.

The CDR3 reads CASSRDTPTNEKLFF. The CDR3, as DNA: TGCGCCAGCAGTCGAGACACGCCAACTAATGAAAAACTGTTTTTT. The chain has TRBV5-1 and TRBJ1-4; D is unresolved. The germline V gene encodes CDR1 SGHRS and CDR2 YFSETQ. CDR3 length: 15 amino acids. Trimming pared 5 bases from V and 0 bases from J, leaving 11 bases between.

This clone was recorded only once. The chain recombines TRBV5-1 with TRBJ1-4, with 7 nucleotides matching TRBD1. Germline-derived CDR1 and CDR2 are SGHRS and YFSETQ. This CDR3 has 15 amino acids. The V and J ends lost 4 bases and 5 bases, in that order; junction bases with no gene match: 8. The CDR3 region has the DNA TGCGCCAGCAGCATAGGGACAGCATCAAATGAAAAACTGTTTTTT. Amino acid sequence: CASSIGTASNEKLFF.

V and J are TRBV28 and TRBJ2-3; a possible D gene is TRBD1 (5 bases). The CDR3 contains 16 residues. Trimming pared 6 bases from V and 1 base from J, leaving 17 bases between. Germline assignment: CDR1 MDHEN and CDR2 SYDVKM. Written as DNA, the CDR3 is TGTGCCAGCAGGACCCAGGGTTTTGCTGGCACAGATACGCAGTATTTT. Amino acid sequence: CASRTQGFAGTDTQYF.

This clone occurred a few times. The CDR3 here is CASWDYGYTF. Written as DNA, the CDR3 is TGTGCCAGCTGGGACTATGGCTACACCTTC. The chain couples TRBV6-5 to TRBJ1-2; the D is unclear. Germline V gene data show CDR1 as MNHEY and CDR2 as SVGAGI. The length of the CDR3 is 10 residues. With 8 bases removed from V and 3 bases from J, the gap between germline ends came to 4 bases.

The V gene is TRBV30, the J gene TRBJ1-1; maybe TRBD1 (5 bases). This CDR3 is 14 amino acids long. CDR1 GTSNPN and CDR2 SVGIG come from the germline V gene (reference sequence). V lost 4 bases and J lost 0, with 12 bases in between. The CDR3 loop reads CAWNGAGVNTEAFF. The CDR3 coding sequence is TGTGCCTGGAACGGGGCTGGCGTGAACACTGAAGCTTTCTTT. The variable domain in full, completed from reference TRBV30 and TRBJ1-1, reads SQTIHQWPATLVQPVGSPLSLECTVEGTSNPNLYWYRQAAGRGLQLLFYSVGIGQISSEVPQNLSASRPQDRQFILSSKKLLLSDSGFYLCAWNGAGVNTEAFFGQGTRLTVV.

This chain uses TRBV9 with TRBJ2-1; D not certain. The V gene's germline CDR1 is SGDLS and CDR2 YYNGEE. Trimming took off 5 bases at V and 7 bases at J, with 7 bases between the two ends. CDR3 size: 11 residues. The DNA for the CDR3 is TGTGCCAGCAGTCTGGGAAATGAGCAGTTCTTC. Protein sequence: CASSLGNEQFF. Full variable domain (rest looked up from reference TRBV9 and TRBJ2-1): DSGVTQTPKHLITATGQRVTLRCSPRSGDLSVYWYQQSLDQGLQFLIQYYNGEERAKGNILERFSAQQFPDLHSELNLSSLELGDSALYFCASSLGNEQFFGPGTRLTVL.

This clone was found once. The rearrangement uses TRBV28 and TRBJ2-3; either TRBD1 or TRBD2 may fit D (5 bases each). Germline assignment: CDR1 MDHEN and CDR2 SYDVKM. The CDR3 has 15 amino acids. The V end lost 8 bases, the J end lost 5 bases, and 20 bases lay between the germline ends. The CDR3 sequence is CASSYLGDVGDTQYF. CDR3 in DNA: TGTGCCAGCTCCTACCTCGGGGACGTAGGAGATACGCAGTATTTT. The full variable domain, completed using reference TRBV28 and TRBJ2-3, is DVKVTQSSRYLVKRTGEKVFLECVQDMDHENMFWYRQDPGLGLRLIYFSYDVKMKEKGDIPEGYSVSREKKERFSLILESASTNQTSMYLCASSYLGDVGDTQYFGPGTRLTVL.

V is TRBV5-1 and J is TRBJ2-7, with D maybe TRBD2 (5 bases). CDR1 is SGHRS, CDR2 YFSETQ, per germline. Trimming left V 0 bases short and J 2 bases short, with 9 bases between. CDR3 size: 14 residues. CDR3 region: CASSLDSGTYEQYF. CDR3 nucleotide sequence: TGCGCCAGCAGCTTGGACAGCGGAACCTACGAGCAGTACTTC.

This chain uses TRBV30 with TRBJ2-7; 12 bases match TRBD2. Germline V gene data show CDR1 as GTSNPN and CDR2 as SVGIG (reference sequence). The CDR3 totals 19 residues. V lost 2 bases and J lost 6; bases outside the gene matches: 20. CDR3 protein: CAWSPRTSGGLADSFEQYF. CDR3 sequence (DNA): TGTGCCTGGAGTCCCCGAACTAGCGGGGGGCTCGCCGATTCATTCGAGCAGTACTTC. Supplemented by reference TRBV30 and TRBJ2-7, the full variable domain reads SQTIHQWPATLVQPVGSPLSLECTVEGTSNPNLYWYRQAAGRGLQLLFYSVGIGQISSEVPQNLSASRPQDRQFILSSKKLLLSDSGFYLCAWSPRTSGGLADSFEQYFGPGTRLTVT.

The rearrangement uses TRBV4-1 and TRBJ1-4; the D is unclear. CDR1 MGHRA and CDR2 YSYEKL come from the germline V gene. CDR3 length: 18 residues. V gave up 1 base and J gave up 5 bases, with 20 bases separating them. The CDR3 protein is CASSQGPFPSVANEKLFF. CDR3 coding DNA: TGCGCCAGCAGCCAAGGGCCGTTCCCATCGGTAGCGAATGAAAAACTGTTTTTT.

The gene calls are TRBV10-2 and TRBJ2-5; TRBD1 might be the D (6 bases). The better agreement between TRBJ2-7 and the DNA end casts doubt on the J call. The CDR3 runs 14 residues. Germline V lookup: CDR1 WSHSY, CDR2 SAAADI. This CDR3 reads CASSLAGDSYEQYF. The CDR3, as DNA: TGCGCCAGCAGCTTGGCAGGGGATTCCTACGAGCAGTACTTC.

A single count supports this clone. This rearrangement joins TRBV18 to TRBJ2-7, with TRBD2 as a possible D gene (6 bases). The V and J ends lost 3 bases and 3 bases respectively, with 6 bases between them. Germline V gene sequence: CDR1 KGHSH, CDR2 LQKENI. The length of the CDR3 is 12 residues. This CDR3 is CASSPGGYEQYF. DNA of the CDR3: TGTGCCAGCTCACCGGGGGGCTACGAGCAGTACTTC. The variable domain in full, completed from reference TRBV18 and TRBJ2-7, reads NAGVMQNPRHLVRRRGQEARLRCSPMKGHSHVYWYRQLPEEGLKFMVYLQKENIIDESGMPKERFSAEFPKEGPSILRIQQVVRGDSAAYFCASSPGGYEQYFGPGTRLTVT.

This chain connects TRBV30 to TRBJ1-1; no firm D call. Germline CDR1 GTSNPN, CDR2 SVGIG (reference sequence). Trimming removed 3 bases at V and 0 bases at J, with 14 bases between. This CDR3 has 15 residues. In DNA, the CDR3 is TGTGCCTGGAGCGAAATGACGGCGCTGAACACTGAAGCTTTCTTT. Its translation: CAWSEMTALNTEAFF.

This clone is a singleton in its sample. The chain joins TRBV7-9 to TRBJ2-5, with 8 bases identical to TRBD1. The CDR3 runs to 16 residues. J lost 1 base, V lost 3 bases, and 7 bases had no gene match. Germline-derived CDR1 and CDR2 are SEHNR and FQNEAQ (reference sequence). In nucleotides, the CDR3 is TGTGCCAGCAGCTTCCGGGACAGGCGCATCCAAGAGACCCAGTACTTC. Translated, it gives CASSFRDRRIQETQYF. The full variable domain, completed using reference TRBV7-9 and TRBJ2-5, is DTGVSQNPRHKITKRGQNVTFRCDPISEHNRLYWYRQTLGQGPEFLTYFQNEAQLEKSRLLSDRFSAERPKGSFSTLEIQRTEQGDSAMYLCASSFRDRRIQETQYFGPGTRLLVL.

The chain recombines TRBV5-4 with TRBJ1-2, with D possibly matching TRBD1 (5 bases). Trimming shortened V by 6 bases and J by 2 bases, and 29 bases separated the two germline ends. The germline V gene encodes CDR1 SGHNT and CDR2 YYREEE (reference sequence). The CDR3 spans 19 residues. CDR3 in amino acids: CASTSQPGDPRQLNYGYTF. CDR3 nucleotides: TGTGCCAGCACCTCCCAGCCCGGGGACCCGAGACAGCTGAACTATGGCTACACCTTC.

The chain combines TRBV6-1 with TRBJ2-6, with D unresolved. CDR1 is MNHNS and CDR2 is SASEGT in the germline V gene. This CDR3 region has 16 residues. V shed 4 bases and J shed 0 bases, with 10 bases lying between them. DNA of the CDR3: TGTGCCAGCAGTGCCCTTCAGGACTCTGGGGCCAACGTCCTGACTTTC. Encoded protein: CASSALQDSGANVLTF.

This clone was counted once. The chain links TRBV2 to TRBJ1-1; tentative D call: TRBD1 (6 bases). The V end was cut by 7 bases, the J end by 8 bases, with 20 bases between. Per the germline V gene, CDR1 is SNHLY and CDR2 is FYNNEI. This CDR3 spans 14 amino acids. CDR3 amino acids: CASTSRDIQREAFF. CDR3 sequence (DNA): TGTGCCAGCACCTCCCGGGACATCCAGAGGGAAGCTTTCTTT. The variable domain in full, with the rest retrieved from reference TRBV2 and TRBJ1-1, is EPEVTQTPSHQVTQMGQEVILRCVPISNHLYFYWYRQILGQKVEFLVSFYNNEISEKSEIFDDQFSVERPDGSNFTLKIRSTKLEDSAMYFCASTSRDIQREAFFGQGTRLTVV.

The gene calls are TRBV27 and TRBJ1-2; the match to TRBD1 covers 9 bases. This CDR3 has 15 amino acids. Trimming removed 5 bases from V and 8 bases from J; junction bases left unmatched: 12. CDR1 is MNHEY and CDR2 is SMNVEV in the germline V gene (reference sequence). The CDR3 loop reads CASSPNRGRTNGYTF. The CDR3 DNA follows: TGTGCCAGCAGTCCCAACAGGGGGCGAACCAACGGCTACACCTTC.

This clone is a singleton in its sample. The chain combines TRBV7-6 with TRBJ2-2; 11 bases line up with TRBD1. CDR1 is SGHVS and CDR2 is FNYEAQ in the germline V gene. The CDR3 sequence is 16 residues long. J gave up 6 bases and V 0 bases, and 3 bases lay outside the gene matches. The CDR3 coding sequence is TGTGCCAGCAGCTTAGCGTTGGACAGGGGGCCCGGGGAGCTGTTTTTT. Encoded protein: CASSLALDRGPGELFF.

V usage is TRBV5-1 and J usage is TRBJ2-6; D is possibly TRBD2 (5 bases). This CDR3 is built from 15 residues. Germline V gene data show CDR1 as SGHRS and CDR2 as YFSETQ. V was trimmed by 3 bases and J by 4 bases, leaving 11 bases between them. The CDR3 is CASSYQEAGANVLTF. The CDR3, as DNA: TGCGCCAGCAGCTACCAGGAGGCAGGGGCCAACGTCCTGACTTTC.

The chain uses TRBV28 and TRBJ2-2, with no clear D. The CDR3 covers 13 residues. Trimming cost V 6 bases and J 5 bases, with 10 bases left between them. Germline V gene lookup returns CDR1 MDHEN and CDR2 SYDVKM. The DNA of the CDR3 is TGTGCCAGCAGCCTAAGCGTTACCGGGGAGCTGTTTTTT. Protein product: CASSLSVTGELFF.

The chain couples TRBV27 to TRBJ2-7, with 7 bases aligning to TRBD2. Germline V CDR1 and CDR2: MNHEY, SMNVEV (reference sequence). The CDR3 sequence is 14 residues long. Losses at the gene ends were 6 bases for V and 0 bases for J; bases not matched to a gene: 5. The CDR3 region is CASRISGLSYEQYF. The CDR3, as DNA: TGTGCCAGCAGGATTAGCGGGCTCTCCTACGAGCAGTACTTC.

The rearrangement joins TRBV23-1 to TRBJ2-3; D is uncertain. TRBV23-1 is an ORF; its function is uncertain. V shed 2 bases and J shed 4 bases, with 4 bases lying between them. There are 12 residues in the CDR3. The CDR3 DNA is TGCGCCAGCAGTCAAGGGGCAGATACGCAGTATTTT. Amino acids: CASSQGADTQYF.

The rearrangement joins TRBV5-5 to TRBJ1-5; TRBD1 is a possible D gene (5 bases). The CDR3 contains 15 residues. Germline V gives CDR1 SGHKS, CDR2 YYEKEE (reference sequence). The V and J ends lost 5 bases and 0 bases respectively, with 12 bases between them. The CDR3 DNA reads TGTGCCAGCAGGCCGACAGAGTATAGCAATCAGCCCCAGCATTTT. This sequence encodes CASRPTEYSNQPQHF. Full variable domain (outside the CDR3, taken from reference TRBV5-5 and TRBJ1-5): DAGVTQSPTHLIKTRGQQVTLRCSPISGHKSVSWYQQVLGQGPQFIFQYYEKEERGRGNFPDRFSARQFPNYSSELNVNALLLGDSALYLCASRPTEYSNQPQHFGDGTRLSIL.

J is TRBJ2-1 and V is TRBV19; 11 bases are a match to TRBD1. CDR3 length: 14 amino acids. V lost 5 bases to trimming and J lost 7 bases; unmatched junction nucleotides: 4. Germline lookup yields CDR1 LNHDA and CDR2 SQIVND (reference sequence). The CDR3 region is CASSLGQGGNEQFF. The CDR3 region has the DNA TGTGCCAGTAGTCTGGGACAGGGGGGAAATGAGCAGTTCTTC.

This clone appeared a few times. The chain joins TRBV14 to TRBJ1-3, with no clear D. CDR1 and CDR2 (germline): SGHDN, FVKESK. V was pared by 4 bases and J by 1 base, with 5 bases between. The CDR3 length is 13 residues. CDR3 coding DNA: TGTGCCAGCAGCCCCCGATCTGGAAACACCATATATTTT. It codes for CASSPRSGNTIYF.

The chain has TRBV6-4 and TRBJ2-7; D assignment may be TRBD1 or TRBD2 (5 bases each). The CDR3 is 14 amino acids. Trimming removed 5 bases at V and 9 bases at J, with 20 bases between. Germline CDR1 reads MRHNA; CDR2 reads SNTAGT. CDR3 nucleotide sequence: TGTGCCAGCAGTATCCGGGACGGTGAAGGAAGGCAGTACTTC. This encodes CASSIRDGEGRQYF.